This T cell receptor (beta chain) derives from a study of identical twins. Carrying unique molecular identifiers, the cDNA also gained a universal primer site through template switching. TCRdb redid the calling of the 5' RACE reads with MiXCR, one entry per CDR3 protein. In the table there are some 760,000 distinct CDR3 sequences, about 18% of which are singletons. A further study also used this sample, focusing on T cells expressing NK-cell markers.

The sequence derives from a woman between 18 and 30 years old in good health. What was sequenced was PBMCs.

The CDR3 DNA reads as TGTGCCATCAGGGGACAGGGGATTAGTGAAAAACTGTTTTTT. Its protein is CAIRGQGISEKLFF. This chain joins TRBV10-3 and TRBJ1-4; 10 bases map to TRBD1. Germline V gene sequence: CDR1 ENHRY, CDR2 SYGVKD. The CDR3 sequence is 14 residues long. J lost 7 bases, V lost 6 bases, and 5 bases had no gene match.